These 17 T cell receptor beta chains came from one sample sequenced in a study of cytomegalovirus exposure and HLA in healthy donors. Assay used: immunoSEQ multiplex PCR; TCRdb lists only in-frame clones, some missing. The sample holds hundreds of thousands of clones, approximately 88% seen once. Sequenced sample: PBMCs. The receptor source for this set is a woman under 30 in good health and CMV-seronegative.

In its sample, this clone was seen once. In DNA, the CDR3 is TGTGCCAGCAGTCCTCGGCGGACTAATGAAAAACTGTTTTTT. Translated, it gives CASSPRRTNEKLFF. The chain links TRBV27 to TRBJ1-4; D remains ambiguous. The CDR3 totals 14 residues. The V end lost 5 bases, the J end lost 2 bases, and 9 bases lay between the germline ends. Germline CDR1 is MNHEY and CDR2 is SMNVEV (reference sequence).

The chain joins TRBV25-1 to TRBJ1-2; 7 bases match TRBD1. J was trimmed by 8 bases and V by 7 bases; bases with no gene match: 7. Germline CDR1 reads MGHDK; CDR2 reads SYGVNS. This CDR3 has 12 residues. The CDR3 DNA reads as TGTGCCAGCACCAAGGGGGCGCAGGGCTACACCTTC. Amino acids: CASTKGAQGYTF.

The chain recombines TRBV7-2 with TRBJ2-7, with D unclear. V lost 8 bases and J 3 bases, leaving 11 bases between the germline ends. Germline V CDR1 and CDR2: SGHTA, FQGNSA. This CDR3 is built from 12 residues. CDR3 loop: CASGLLHYEQYF. The CDR3 DNA reads TGTGCCAGCGGGCTCCTCCACTACGAGCAGTACTTC. Supplemented by reference TRBV7-2 and TRBJ2-7, the full variable domain reads GAGVSQSPSNKVTEKGKDVELRCDPISGHTALYWYRQSLGQGLEFLIYFQGNSAPDKSGLPSDRFSAERTGGSVSTLTIQRTQQEDSAVYLCASGLLHYEQYFGPGTRLTVT.

J is TRBJ2-1 and V is TRBV27; D is possibly TRBD2 (5 bases). V lost 3 bases and J lost 5, with 17 bases in between. This CDR3 contains 16 residues. CDR1 and CDR2 (germline): MNHEY, SMNVEV (reference sequence). In DNA form, the CDR3 reads TGTGCCAGCAGTTTGCGCCCTGGACTCACCAACAATGAGCAGTTCTTC. Its translation is CASSLRPGLTNNEQFF.

This sequence joins TRBV6-1 and TRBJ1-4, with D possibly being TRBD1 (5 bases). The germline V gene has CDR1 MNHNS and CDR2 SASEGT. Trimming removed 10 bases at V and 0 bases at J, with 15 bases between. The CDR3 extends over 15 amino acids. Written as DNA, the CDR3 is TGTGCCACCAGCTCTGGGACTGCAACTAATGAAAAACTGTTTTTT. The encoded protein is CATSSGTATNEKLFF.

This chain connects TRBV6-5 to TRBJ2-5; D perhaps matches TRBD1 (7 bases). The CDR3 spans 13 residues. Germline lookup yields CDR1 MNHEY and CDR2 SVGAGI. With 2 bases removed from V and 7 bases from J, the gap between germline ends came to 11 bases. The DNA of the CDR3 is TGTGCCAGCAGTTACAACCAGGGGGGGACCCAGTACTTC. Protein sequence: CASSYNQGGTQYF.

The chain couples TRBV5-8 to TRBJ2-3; perhaps TRBD1 as D (5 bases). This CDR3 region has 16 residues. V lost 3 bases and J 0 bases, leaving 14 bases between the germline ends. Germline V gives CDR1 SGHTS, CDR2 YDEGEE. Here the CDR3 DNA reads TGTGCCAGCAGCTGGCAGGGCGATATTAGCACAGATACGCAGTATTTT. It translates to CASSWQGDISTDTQYF.

In nucleotides, the CDR3 is TGTGCCAGCAGCTTAGTGGGGACAGCCCAAGAGACCCAGTACTTC. Translation gives CASSLVGTAQETQYF. The chain couples TRBV7-2 to TRBJ2-5, with 7 bases matching TRBD1. Germline trimming cut 1 base from V and 1 base from J; bases unmatched to any gene: 3. Germline CDR1 SGHTA, CDR2 FQGNSA. The CDR3 length is 15 residues.

The gene calls are TRBV7-8 and TRBJ2-1; unclear D gene. This CDR3 contains 17 residues. V was clipped by 1 base and J by 5 bases, with 18 bases between them. The V gene's germline CDR1 is SGHVS and CDR2 FQNEAQ. The CDR3 nucleotides are TGTGCCAGCAGCTTAGGTCTTGTGGGCCTGCCGGACAATGAGCAGTTCTTC. Translated, it gives CASSLGLVGLPDNEQFF.

V usage is TRBV5-6 and J usage is TRBJ1-4, with D tentatively TRBD1 (5 bases). The CDR3 runs to 16 residues. Germline V gene sequence: CDR1 SGHDT, CDR2 YYEEEE. Trimming removed 3 bases from V and 0 bases from J, with 12 bases in between. For the CDR3, the DNA is TGTGCCAGCAGCTCTCAGGCGGGGGCAACTAATGAAAAACTGTTTTTT. Protein product: CASSSQAGATNEKLFF. Full variable domain (missing parts from reference TRBV5-6 and TRBJ1-4): DAGVTQSPTHLIKTRGQQVTLRCSPKSGHDTVSWYQQALGQGPQFIFQYYEEEERQRGNFPDRFSGHQFPNYSSELNVNALLLGDSALYLCASSSQAGATNEKLFFGSGTQLSVL.

As regards this clone: At one end, the junction sequence differs from germline, possibly due to a read error. The chain has TRBV19 and TRBJ1-5, with TRBD1 matching over 8 bases. The CDR3 contains 14 residues. The germline CDR1 and CDR2 sequences are LNHDA and SQIVND (reference sequence). Written as DNA, the CDR3 is TGTGCCAGTAGCTTTTCAGGGGGCAAGCAGCCCCAGCATTTT. Its protein product is CASSFSGGKQPQHF.

The genes are TRBV4-3 and TRBJ1-2; TRBD1 agrees at 7 bases. After removal of 0 bases from V and 3 bases from J, the junction contained 10 bases not matched to a gene. The CDR3 is 17 residues long. Germline CDR1 is LGHNA and CDR2 is YSLEER. CDR3 sequence reads: CASSQEGRGQSYYGYTF. Here the CDR3 DNA reads TGCGCCAGCAGCCAAGAGGGTCGGGGACAGTCGTACTATGGCTACACCTTC.

In DNA form, the CDR3 reads TGTGCCAGCAGCTTACCCCAGGGCTCAGGGACCCAGTACTTC. Its protein product is CASSLPQGSGTQYF. The chain recombines TRBV7-8 with TRBJ2-5; D is perhaps TRBD1 (5 bases). From germline, CDR1 is SGHVS and CDR2 FQNEAQ. V was clipped by 2 bases and J by 7 bases, with 14 bases between them. CDR3 length: 14 residues.

The V call is TRBV11-2, the J call TRBJ1-1; 9 nucleotides match TRBD1. The CDR3 is 15 residues long. Germline CDR1 SGHAT, CDR2 FQNNGV. V gave up 7 bases and J gave up 3 bases; unmatched junction bases: 9. The CDR3 sequence: CASTPHRGHDTEAFF. The CDR3 DNA sequence: TGTGCCAGCACCCCCCACAGGGGGCATGACACTGAAGCTTTCTTT.

This chain joins TRBV5-1 and TRBJ2-7; perhaps TRBD1 as D (6 bases). Trimming left V 0 bases short and J 0 bases short, with 16 bases between. The CDR3 runs 17 residues. Germline-derived CDR1 and CDR2 are SGHRS and YFSETQ. CDR3 nucleotides: TGCGCCAGCAGCTTGGGTGGCCCGACAGGTTACTCCTACGAGCAGTACTTC. This gives the protein CASSLGGPTGYSYEQYF.

This chain joins TRBV11-1 and TRBJ2-7; 8 positions match TRBD2. J was trimmed by 4 bases and V by 3 bases; bases with no gene match: 5. The CDR3 contains 14 residues. The germline CDR1 and CDR2 sequences are SGHAT and FQDESV (reference sequence). The DNA of the CDR3 is TGTGCCAGCAGCTTCGGCGGGGGGATATACGAGCAGTACTTC. Translating gives CASSFGGGIYEQYF.

The chain is built from TRBV5-1 and TRBJ1-3, with D unclear. Germline CDR1 reads SGHRS; CDR2 reads YFSETQ. V lost 7 bases, J lost 0 bases, and 8 bases lay in between. This CDR3 contains 13 residues. The CDR3 DNA sequence: TGCGCCAGCCAAGCTGACTCTGGAAACACCATATATTTT. It is translated as CASQADSGNTIYF.